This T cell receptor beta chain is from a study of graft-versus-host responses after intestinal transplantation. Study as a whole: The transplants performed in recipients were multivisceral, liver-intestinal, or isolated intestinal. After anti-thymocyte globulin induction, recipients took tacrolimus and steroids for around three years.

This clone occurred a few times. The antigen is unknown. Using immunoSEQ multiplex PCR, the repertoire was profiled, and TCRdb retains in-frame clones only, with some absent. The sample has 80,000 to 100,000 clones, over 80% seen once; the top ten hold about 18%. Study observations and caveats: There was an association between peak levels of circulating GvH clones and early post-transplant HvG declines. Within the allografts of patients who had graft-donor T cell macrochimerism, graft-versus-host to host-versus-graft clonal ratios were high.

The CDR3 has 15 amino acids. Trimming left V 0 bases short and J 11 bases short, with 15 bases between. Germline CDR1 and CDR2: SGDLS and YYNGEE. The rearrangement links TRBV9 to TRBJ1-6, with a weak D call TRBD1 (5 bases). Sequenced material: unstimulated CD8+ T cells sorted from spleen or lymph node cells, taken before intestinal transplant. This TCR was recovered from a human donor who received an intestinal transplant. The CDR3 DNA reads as TGTGCCAGCAGCGTAGACGTAGCCGGGGCGGCACCCCTCCACTTT. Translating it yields CASSVDVAGAAPLHF. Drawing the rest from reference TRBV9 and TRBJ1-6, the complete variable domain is DSGVTQTPKHLITATGQRVTLRCSPRSGDLSVYWYQQSLDQGLQFLIQYYNGEERAKGNILERFSAQQFPDLHSELNLSSLELGDSALYFCASSVDVAGAAPLHFGNGTRLTVT.